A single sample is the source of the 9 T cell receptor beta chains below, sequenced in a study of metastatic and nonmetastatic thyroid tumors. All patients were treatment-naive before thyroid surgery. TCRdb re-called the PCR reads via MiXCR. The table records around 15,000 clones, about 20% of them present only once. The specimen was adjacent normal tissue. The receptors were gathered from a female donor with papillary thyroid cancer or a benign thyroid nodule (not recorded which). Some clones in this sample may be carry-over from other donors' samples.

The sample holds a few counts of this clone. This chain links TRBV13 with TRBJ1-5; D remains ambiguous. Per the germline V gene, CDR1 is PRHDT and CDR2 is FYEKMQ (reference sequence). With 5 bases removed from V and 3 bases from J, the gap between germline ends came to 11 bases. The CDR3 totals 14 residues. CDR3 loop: CASSHSGNNQPQHF. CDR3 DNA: TGTGCCAGCAGCCATTCCGGGAACAATCAGCCCCAGCATTTT.

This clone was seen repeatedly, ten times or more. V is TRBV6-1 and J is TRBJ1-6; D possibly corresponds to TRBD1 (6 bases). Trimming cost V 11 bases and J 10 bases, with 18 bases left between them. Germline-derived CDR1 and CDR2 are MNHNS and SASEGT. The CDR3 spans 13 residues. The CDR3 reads CAGHRVRDSPLHF. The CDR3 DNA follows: TGTGCCGGGCACAGGGTGAGGGACTCACCCCTCCACTTT.

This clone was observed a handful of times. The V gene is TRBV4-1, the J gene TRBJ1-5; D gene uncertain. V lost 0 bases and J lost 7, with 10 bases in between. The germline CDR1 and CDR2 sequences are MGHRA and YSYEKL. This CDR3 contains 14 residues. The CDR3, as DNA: TGCGCCAGCAGCCAAGAGGGTAGTCGGCAGCCCCAGCATTTT. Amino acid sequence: CASSQEGSRQPQHF.

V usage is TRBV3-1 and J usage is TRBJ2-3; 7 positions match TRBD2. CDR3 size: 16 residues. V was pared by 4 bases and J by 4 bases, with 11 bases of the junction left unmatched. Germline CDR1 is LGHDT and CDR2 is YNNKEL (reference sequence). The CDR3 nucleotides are TGTGCCAGCAGCCCCCCAGAGAGCGGGATAGCAGATACGCAGTATTTT. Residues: CASSPPESGIADTQYF.

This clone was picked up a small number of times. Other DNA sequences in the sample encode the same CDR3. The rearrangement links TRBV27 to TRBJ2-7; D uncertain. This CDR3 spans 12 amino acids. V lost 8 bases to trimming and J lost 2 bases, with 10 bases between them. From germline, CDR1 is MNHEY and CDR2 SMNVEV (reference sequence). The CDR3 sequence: CASGRSPYEQYF. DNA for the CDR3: TGTGCCAGCGGTAGGAGCCCCTACGAGCAGTACTTC.

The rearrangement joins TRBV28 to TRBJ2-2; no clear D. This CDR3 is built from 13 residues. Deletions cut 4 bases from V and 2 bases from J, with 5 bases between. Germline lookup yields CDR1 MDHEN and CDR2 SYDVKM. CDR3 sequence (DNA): TGTGCCAGCAGTTACCTTAACACCGGGGAGCTGTTTTTT. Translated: CASSYLNTGELFF.

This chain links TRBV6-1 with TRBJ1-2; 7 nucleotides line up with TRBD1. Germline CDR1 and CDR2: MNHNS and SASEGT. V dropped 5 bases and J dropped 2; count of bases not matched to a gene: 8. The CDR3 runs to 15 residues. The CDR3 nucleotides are TGTGCCAGCAGTCTCCTGGGACAGACAAACTATGGCTACACCTTC. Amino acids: CASSLLGQTNYGYTF.

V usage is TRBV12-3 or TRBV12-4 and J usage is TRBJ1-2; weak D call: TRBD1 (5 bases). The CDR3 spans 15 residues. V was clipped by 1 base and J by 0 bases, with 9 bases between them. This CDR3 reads CASSLGQCSNYGYTF. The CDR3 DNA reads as TGTGCCAGCAGTTTAGGACAGTGTTCTAACTATGGCTACACCTTC.

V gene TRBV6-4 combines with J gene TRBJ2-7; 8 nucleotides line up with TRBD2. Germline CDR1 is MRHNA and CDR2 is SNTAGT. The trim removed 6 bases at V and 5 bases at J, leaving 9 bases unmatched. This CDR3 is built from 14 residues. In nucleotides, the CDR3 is TGTGCCAGCAGCCTACTAGCGGTTCCGGACGAGCAGTACTTC. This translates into CASSLLAVPDEQYF.